This TCR beta chain came from a study of CD8 T cells in ankylosing spondylitis (dated by TCRdb to 2016 to 2017). Looking at the study overall: T cell receptor beta repertoires were profiled in healthy donors and ankylosing spondylitis patients so that disease-linked TCR variants could be found. In total, the full study cohort was made up of 110 or so healthy donors and 25 to 30 ankylosing spondylitis patients. Peripheral blood was sampled, and synovial fluid was additionally collected from ankylosing spondylitis patients. The paper as a whole reports these results and caveats: The disease-linked clones showed a CD8+ phenotype and occurred at relatively low frequencies in peripheral blood. The disease-linked clones were reported as significantly enriched in matched synovial fluid samples from ankylosing spondylitis patients. Blood from ankylosing spondylitis patients appeared to be characterized by a TCR beta motif made up of several highly homologous amino acid variants. Some TCR beta motif variants had previously been reported in synovial fluid and blood of reactive arthritis patients, which suggested common disease-initiation mechanisms.

The listed sequencing device is Illumina HiSeq 2500. Quantitative 5'-RACE with molecular barcodes was used to prepare TCR beta libraries. As for how the authors treated the data: To identify disease-linked TCR variants, a new computational method was used, one built on a probabilistic model of VDJ rearrangement. TCRdb handled the public reads itself, with Q25 trimming in fastp and clone calling in MiXCR, and kept productive beta chains. Every entry covers one CDR3 protein and lists the most common genes and DNA from its rows. TCRdb, not the original authors, processed these V and J calls. The sample table holds under 950,000 distinct CDR3 sequences, of which 19% were seen once. The leading ten clones occupy 19% of the sample. As regards this clonotype: Its antigen remains undetermined. The input lacks base qualities; no much larger clone sits a single base away.

For CDR1 and CDR2, the germline V gene lists SQVTM and ANQGSEA. At the junction V is shortened by 3 bases and J by 4 bases, with 9 bases in between. The CDR3, from cysteine to phenylalanine, totals 12 residues. Kept here is only the CDR3 DNA, which spans 36 bases and is read in frame from base 1. The sample was blood, either unsorted or a sorted T cell fraction (not recorded which). Here the chain combines TRBV29-1 and TRBJ1-2; the D gene is not confidently resolved. The TCR originated in a male donor with ankylosing spondylitis. This receptor carries the CDR3 CSVDEVGYGYTF. The nucleotide sequence reads as follows: TGCAGCGTTGACGAGGTTGGCTATGGCTACACCTTC.